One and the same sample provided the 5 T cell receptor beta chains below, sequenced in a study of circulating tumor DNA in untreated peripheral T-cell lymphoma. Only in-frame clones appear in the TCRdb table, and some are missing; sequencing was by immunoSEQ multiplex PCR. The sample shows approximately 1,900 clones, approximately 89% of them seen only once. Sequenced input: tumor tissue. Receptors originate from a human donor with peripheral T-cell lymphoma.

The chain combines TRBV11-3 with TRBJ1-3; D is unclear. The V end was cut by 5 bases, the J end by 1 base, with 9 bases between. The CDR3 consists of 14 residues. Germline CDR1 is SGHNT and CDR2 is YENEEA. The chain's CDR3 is CASSRRDSGNTIYF. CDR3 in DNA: TGTGCCAGCAGCCGACGGGATTCTGGAAACACCATATATTTT.

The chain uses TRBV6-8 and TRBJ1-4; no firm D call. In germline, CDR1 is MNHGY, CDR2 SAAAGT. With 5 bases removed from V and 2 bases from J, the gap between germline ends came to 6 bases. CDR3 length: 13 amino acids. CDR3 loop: CASSEDTNEKLFF. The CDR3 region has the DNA TGTGCCAGCAGTGAGGACACTAATGAAAAACTGTTTTTT.

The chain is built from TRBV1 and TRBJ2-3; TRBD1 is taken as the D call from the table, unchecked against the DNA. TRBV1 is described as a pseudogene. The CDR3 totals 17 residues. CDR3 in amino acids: CASSQAWETGSTDTQYF. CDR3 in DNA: TGCGCCAGCAGCCAAGCGTGGGAGACAGGGAGCACAGATACGCAGTATTTT.

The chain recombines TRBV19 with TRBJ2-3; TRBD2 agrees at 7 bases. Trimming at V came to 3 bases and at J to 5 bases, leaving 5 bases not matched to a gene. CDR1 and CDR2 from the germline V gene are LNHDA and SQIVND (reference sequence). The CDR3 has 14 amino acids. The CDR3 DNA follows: TGTGCCAGTAGTATCGGACTAGGTGTAGATACGCAGTATTTT. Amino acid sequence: CASSIGLGVDTQYF. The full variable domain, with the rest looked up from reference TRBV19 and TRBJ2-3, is DGGITQSPKYLFRKEGQNVTLSCEQNLNHDAMYWYRQDPGQGLRLIYYSQIVNDFQKGDIAEGYSVSREKKESFPLTVTSAQKNPTAFYLCASSIGLGVDTQYFGPGTRLTVL.

CDR3 DNA sequence: TGTGCCAGTAGTACCGGGCCGGGACAGGGGCTGAACACTGAAGCTTTCTTT. This codes for CASSTGPGQGLNTEAFF. The V and J genes are TRBV19 and TRBJ1-1; 10 bases line up with TRBD1. V was clipped by 4 bases and J by 0 bases; unmatched bases: 8. Germline V gene lookup returns CDR1 LNHDA and CDR2 SQIVND (reference sequence). The CDR3 runs 17 residues.